These 20 T cell receptor beta chains share one sample of origin, sequenced in a study of circulating CD8 cells and anti-PD-1 response in melanoma. TCR libraries were prepared from roughly 14 ng of total RNA with the QIAseq Immune Repertoire TCR panel. TCRdb analysed the reads with MiXCR anew, one entry per CDR3 protein. The data hold about 900 distinct CDR3 sequences, with roughly a tenth observed a single time. Four subsets defined by PD-1 and/or TIGIT were sorted from live CD3+CD8+TCRalphabeta+ cells. This specimen consisted of CD8+ T cells from PBMCs, obtained at baseline or after one month of anti-PD-1 therapy (not recorded which). These receptors originate from a human donor with melanoma.

In this sample, this clonotype is large. The chain employs TRBV6-6 and TRBJ1-5; TRBD1 might be the D (6 bases). The CDR3 sequence is 15 residues long. The germline V and J ends were trimmed by 4 bases and 5 bases, with 15 bases remaining between them. In germline, CDR1 is MNHNY, CDR2 SVGAGI (reference sequence). CDR3 in amino acids: CASSSTTGKYQPQHF. DNA for the CDR3: TGTGCCAGCAGTTCCACTACAGGGAAATATCAGCCCCAGCATTTT.

The chain has TRBV30 and TRBJ2-4; D is unresolved. The germline CDR1 and CDR2 sequences are GTSNPN and SVGIG (reference sequence). The V end was cut by 0 bases, the J end by 2 bases, with 11 bases between. The CDR3 is 15 amino acids. The DNA of the CDR3 is TGTGCCTGGAGTGTACCCCCAGCGCCCAAAAACATTCAGTACTTC. Protein product: CAWSVPPAPKNIQYF.

This clonotype is labeled large. J is TRBJ2-3 and V is TRBV29-1; D not resolved. Germline V gene data show CDR1 as SQVTM and CDR2 as ANQGSEA. Trimming removed 5 bases at V and 3 bases at J, with 6 bases between. This CDR3 is 11 amino acids long. In DNA, the CDR3 is TGCAGCGTTAGGATGACAGATACGCAGTATTTT. The encoded protein is CSVRMTDTQYF.

This clonotype is deemed medium-sized (0.01 to 0.1%). This rearrangement joins TRBV19 to TRBJ2-3; D gene ambiguous. Germline values: CDR1 LNHDA, CDR2 SQIVND (reference sequence). V was cut by 6 bases and J by 4 bases, with 8 bases left in between. The length of the CDR3 is 12 residues. CDR3 region: CASRTSADTQYF. CDR3 sequence (DNA): TGTGCCAGTAGGACCTCTGCAGATACGCAGTATTTT.

In this sample, this clonotype is medium-sized. The conserved final phenylalanine or tryptophan is absent from the CDR3, which likely points to a read error. The chain is built from TRBV20-1 and TRBJ2-6, with D uncertain. Germline assignment: CDR1 DFQATT and CDR2 SNEGSKA (reference sequence). Trimming pared 2 bases from V and 3 bases from J, leaving 11 bases between. The CDR3 covers 15 residues. CDR3 sequence reads: CSARRPPDGANVLTL. The CDR3 nucleotides are TGCAGTGCTAGACGTCCACCGGATGGGGCCAACGTCCTGACTCTC.

The sample holds a few counts of this clonotype. The chain recombines TRBV19 with TRBJ2-7, with no clear D. CDR3 length: 13 residues. The germline gives CDR1 LNHDA, CDR2 SQIVND (reference sequence). V dropped 5 bases and J dropped 5 bases, with 13 bases sitting between them. The CDR3 protein is CASSQGAWDEQYF. The CDR3 nucleotides read TGTGCCAGTAGTCAAGGAGCGTGGGACGAGCAGTACTTC.

Concerning this clonotype itself: The likely explanation is a read error, given a far larger clone one base away. The rearrangement joins TRBV7-3 to TRBJ2-1; TRBD1 matches at 9 bases. With V trimmed by 6 bases and J by 5 bases, 2 bases remained unmatched. The CDR3 has 13 amino acids. Germline CDR1 SGHTA, CDR2 FQGTGA. In DNA, the CDR3 is TGTGCCAGCAGGACAGGGGGACACAATGAGCAGTTCTTC. Translation: CASRTGGHNEQFF.

By proportion, this clonotype is medium-sized. The chain is built from TRBV29-1 and TRBJ2-7; no clear D gene. The CDR3 has 10 amino acids. The V end lost 4 bases, the J end lost 4 bases, and 5 bases lay between the germline ends. Germline loops: CDR1 SQVTM, CDR2 ANQGSEA. The CDR3 nucleotides are TGCAGCGTTGTAACTTACGAGCAGTACTTC. This sequence encodes CSVVTYEQYF.

This chain connects TRBV20-1 to TRBJ2-7; no clear D gene. V lost 0 bases and J lost 2, with 8 bases in between. Germline V gene lookup returns CDR1 DFQATT and CDR2 SNEGSKA (reference sequence). CDR3 length: 13 amino acids. In DNA, the CDR3 is TGCAGTGCTAGAGAGCATGGGCCCTACGAGCAGTACTTC. Translated: CSAREHGPYEQYF.

This clonotype was counted between two and nine times. A much larger clone is a single base away; this may be a read error. This chain joins TRBV19 and TRBJ2-1, with a weak D call TRBD1 (6 bases). CDR1 LNHDA and CDR2 SQIVND come from the germline V gene (reference sequence). The CDR3 is 14 residues long. Trimming removed 4 bases at V and 5 bases at J, with 12 bases between. CDR3 sequence (DNA): TGTGCCAGTAGTAAACAGGGAATCCACAATGAGCAGTTCTTC. Residues: CASSKQGIHNEQFF. The whole variable domain, remainder taken from reference TRBV19 and TRBJ2-1, is DGGITQSPKYLFRKEGQNVTLSCEQNLNHDAMYWYRQDPGQGLRLIYYSQIVNDFQKGDIAEGYSVSREKKESFPLTVTSAQKNPTAFYLCASSKQGIHNEQFFGPGTRLTVL.

The J gene is TRBJ2-1, the V gene TRBV19; D remains ambiguous. The CDR3 sequence is 12 residues long. V was cut by 4 bases and J by 6 bases, with 7 bases left in between. Looked up from germline, CDR1 is LNHDA and CDR2 is SQIVND (reference sequence). CDR3 sequence reads: CASSTWGNEQFF. CDR3 in DNA: TGTGCCAGTAGTACCTGGGGCAATGAGCAGTTCTTC.

The V gene is TRBV9, the J gene TRBJ1-2; no definite D call. V lost 0 bases to trimming and J lost 4 bases, with 10 bases between them. CDR1 and CDR2 from the germline V gene are SGDLS and YYNGEE. The CDR3 totals 14 residues. For the CDR3, the DNA is TGTGCCAGCAGCGTAGGTGACGGCTCCTATGGCTACACCTTC. Amino acids: CASSVGDGSYGYTF.

Relative to its sample, this clonotype is medium-sized. The chain uses TRBV27 and TRBJ2-7, with TRBD1 identical over 9 bases. Germline CDR1 and CDR2: MNHEY and SMNVEV (reference sequence). With V trimmed by 4 bases and J by 3 bases, 4 bases remained unmatched. The length of the CDR3 is 14 residues. In nucleotides, the CDR3 is TGTGCCAGCAGTTCGCACAGGGGGCTCTACGAGCAGTACTTC. Translated: CASSSHRGLYEQYF.

In this sample, this clonotype is medium-sized. V is TRBV7-3 and J is TRBJ2-3, with 8 bases fitting TRBD2. V dropped 3 bases and J dropped 5; count of bases not matched to a gene: 4. Germline lookup yields CDR1 SGHTA and CDR2 FQGTGA. CDR3 length equals 14 residues. The CDR3 DNA follows: TGTGCCAGCAGCTTTGCGGGGGGAGGAGATACGCAGTATTTT. As protein: CASSFAGGGDTQYF.

This clonotype was found a few times. V and J are TRBV5-4 and TRBJ2-2; D is unresolved. Per the germline V gene, CDR1 is SGHNT and CDR2 is YYREEE (reference sequence). V lost 2 bases to trimming and J lost 6 bases, with 8 bases between them. The CDR3 is 13 amino acids. CDR3 sequence: CASSFSDPGELFF. Written as DNA, the CDR3 is TGTGCCAGCAGCTTTAGTGATCCCGGGGAGCTGTTTTTT.

Within the sample, this clonotype is medium-sized. This chain uses TRBV7-2 with TRBJ2-5, with 7 bases identical to TRBD2. Germline V lookup: CDR1 SGHTA, CDR2 FQGNSA. The junction had 8 bases not matched to a gene; V was cut back by 5 bases and J by 2 bases. The CDR3 runs 15 residues. The CDR3: CASSHERGLQETQYF. The CDR3 DNA reads TGTGCCAGCAGCCACGAGCGGGGCCTTCAAGAGACCCAGTACTTC.

In this sample, this clonotype is medium-sized (0.01 to 0.1%). The rearrangement uses TRBV7-6 and TRBJ2-5, with D unclear. V was clipped by 0 bases and J by 5 bases, with 13 bases between them. The germline gives CDR1 SGHVS, CDR2 FNYEAQ. This CDR3 has 15 amino acids. The CDR3 loop reads CASSLALQPGETQYF. The CDR3 region has the DNA TGTGCCAGCAGCTTAGCCCTCCAGCCTGGGGAGACCCAGTACTTC.

This clonotype is judged medium-sized. V is TRBV12-5 and J is TRBJ1-2, with TRBD1 matching over 7 bases. J gave up 4 bases and V 6 bases, and 8 bases lay outside the gene matches. The CDR3 length is 14 residues. Germline V gene lookup returns CDR1 LGHNT and CDR2 FRNRAP. CDR3 bases: TGTGCTAGTGGCCCCGGGACAGTTGTCTATGGCTACACCTTC. Translated, it gives CASGPGTVVYGYTF.

This clonotype is classed as medium-sized. The V and J genes are TRBV14 and TRBJ2-2; D is possibly TRBD2 (6 bases). V was clipped by 0 bases and J by 5 bases, with 19 bases between them. The germline V gene encodes CDR1 SGHDN and CDR2 FVKESK. The CDR3 has 18 amino acids. CDR3 protein: CASSQDGGQGLGTGELFF. Written as DNA, the CDR3 is TGTGCCAGCAGCCAAGATGGAGGGCAAGGCTTGGGGACCGGGGAGCTGTTTTTT.

Judged by abundance, this clonotype is medium-sized. The genes are TRBV9 and TRBJ2-7; D may correspond to TRBD1 or TRBD2 (5 bases each). CDR1 and CDR2 (germline): SGDLS, YYNGEE. With 2 bases removed from V and 0 bases from J, the gap between germline ends came to 15 bases. There are 16 residues in the CDR3. The CDR3 DNA follows: TGTGCCAGCAGCGTCTCCGCCGGGACCAGCTCCTACGAGCAGTACTTC. It encodes CASSVSAGTSSYEQYF. Full variable domain (outside the CDR3, taken from reference TRBV9 and TRBJ2-7): DSGVTQTPKHLITATGQRVTLRCSPRSGDLSVYWYQQSLDQGLQFLIQYYNGEERAKGNILERFSAQQFPDLHSELNLSSLELGDSALYFCASSVSAGTSSYEQYFGPGTRLTVT.